Listed here are 2 T cell receptor beta chains from one sample, sequenced in a study of beta chain features in type 1 diabetes. Findings of the study overall: TCRB CDR3 length was moderately but significantly reduced in all four CD4+ subsets of Type 1 diabetes patients.

Of the isolated RNA, all was reverse transcribed, and so the sequenced material was expressed TCRB transcripts. Generated by immunoSEQ multiplex PCR, the TCRdb table keeps only in-frame clones and is missing some. The data hold tens of thousands of clones, with roughly 69% observed a single time. Their target antigens are unknown. The specimen was Tregs from blood. The receptors originated from a man between 18 and 35 years old with type 1 diabetes.

V is TRBV6-5 and J is TRBJ2-7; TRBD1 aligns across 10 bases. Trimming at V came to 7 bases and at J to 2 bases, leaving 8 bases not matched to a gene. The CDR3 totals 15 residues. Looked up from germline, CDR1 is MNHEY and CDR2 is SVGAGI. CDR3 region: CASTRQGAGAYEQYF. CDR3 DNA sequence: TGTGCCAGCACCAGACAGGGGGCGGGGGCCTACGAGCAGTACTTC.

The count of this clone is one. The CDR3 nucleotides read TGTGCCAGCAGCTTGGGGGGACTAGCGGGAGGGCGATCCTACAATGAGCAGTTCTTC. Its protein is CASSLGGLAGGRSYNEQFF. V is TRBV5-6 and J is TRBJ2-1; 16 bases line up with TRBD2. This CDR3 comprises 19 residues. From germline, CDR1 is SGHDT and CDR2 YYEEEE. J was trimmed by 1 base and V by 0 bases; bases with no gene match: 4. Variable domain in full (rest from reference TRBV5-6 and TRBJ2-1): DAGVTQSPTHLIKTRGQQVTLRCSPKSGHDTVSWYQQALGQGPQFIFQYYEEEERQRGNFPDRFSGHQFPNYSSELNVNALLLGDSALYLCASSLGGLAGGRSYNEQFFGPGTRLTVL.